The sample holds a few counts of the clone carrying this TCR beta chain. Its antigen is currently unknown. CDR3 size: 16 residues. V was pared by 6 bases and J by 0 bases, with 5 bases of the junction left unmatched. Germline CDR1 reads MNHEY; CDR2 reads SVGAGI. The record originates from a study of read filtering for tumor transcriptome and immune sequencing. About the research overall: RNA-seq yielded only 85 to 1273 TCR reads, IR-seq about 3.5 to 11 million.

Study results and limitations: Single-read clonotypes: about 83% of IR-seq clonotypes (about 3.5% of reads), around three quarters of RNA-seq clonotypes (approximately 45% of reads). Correlation between methods rose after single-read clonotypes were removed.

The library was built from roughly 400 ng RNA with molecular barcoded adaptors for alpha/delta and beta/gamma chains. TCRdb re-derived calls from the reads in MiXCR, one entry per CDR3 protein. The sample shows some 46,000 distinct CDR3 sequences, 20% of them seen only once. Every patient had bone marrow sampled while the disease was active. The TCR originated in a donor over 35 with multiple myeloma. Sequenced input: a population of CD138-negative cells sorted from bone marrow. This chain connects TRBV6-5 to TRBJ2-4, with 10 bases lining up with TRBD1. The chain's CDR3 is CASRPGQGLAKNIQYF. The CDR3 DNA follows: TGTGCCAGCAGGCCGGGACAGGGGTTAGCCAAAAACATTCAGTACTTC.